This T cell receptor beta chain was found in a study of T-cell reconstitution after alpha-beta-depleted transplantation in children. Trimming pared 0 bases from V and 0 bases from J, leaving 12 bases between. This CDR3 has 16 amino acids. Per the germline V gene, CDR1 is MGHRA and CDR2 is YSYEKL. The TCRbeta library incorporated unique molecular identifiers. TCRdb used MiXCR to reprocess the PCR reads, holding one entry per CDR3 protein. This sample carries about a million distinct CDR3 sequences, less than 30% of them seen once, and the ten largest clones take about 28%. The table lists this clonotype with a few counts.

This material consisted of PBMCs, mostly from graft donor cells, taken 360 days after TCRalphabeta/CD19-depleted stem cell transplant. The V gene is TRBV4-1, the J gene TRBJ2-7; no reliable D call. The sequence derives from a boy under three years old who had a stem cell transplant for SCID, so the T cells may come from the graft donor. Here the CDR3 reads CASSQDLRTSSYEQYF. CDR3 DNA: TGCGCCAGCAGCCAAGATTTGCGGACCAGCTCCTACGAGCAGTACTTC.